This T cell receptor (beta chain) is from a study of long-term antiretroviral therapy in people with HIV. The CDR3 sequence is 14 residues long. The V end was cut by 1 base, the J end by 3 bases, with 10 bases between. The germline V gene has CDR1 ENHRY and CDR2 SYGVKD. This was the immunoSEQ v3.0 assay at survey level. Some clones are missing from TCRdb's copy, which holds only in-frame ones; the method was immunoSEQ multiplex PCR. The repertoire includes 15,000 to 20,000 clones, around 91% of them detected once, and about 9.1% sits in the top ten. The clonotype originates from a man over 45 with HIV. Sequencing was performed on unsorted PBMCs, taken 4.2 years after starting antiretroviral therapy. The chain carries TRBV10-3 and TRBJ2-7; unclear D gene. In DNA, the CDR3 is TGTGCCATCAGTGAGTGGGGTAGTATCTACGAGCAGTACTTC. Protein sequence: CAISEWGSIYEQYF.